The present T cell receptor beta chain was sequenced within a study of blood T cell repertoires in COVID-19. Looking at the study overall: Nucleic acid was either cDNA or gDNA, and it came from T cells, B-cell-depleted T cells, or PBMCs.

Here immunoSEQ multiplex PCR was the method, and the copy in TCRdb shows in-frame clones only, minus some. Among over 200,000 clones listed, 85% to 90% were seen once. Deletions cut 0 bases from V and 5 bases from J, with 8 bases between. The CDR3 sequence is 13 residues long. The germline V gene has CDR1 SGHDT and CDR2 YYEEEE. Source material: peripheral blood. The source of this sequence is an older woman with acute or convalescent COVID-19. The chain joins TRBV5-6 to TRBJ1-2, with D unclear. The CDR3 sequence is CASSLGQLYGYTF. The CDR3 nucleotides are TGTGCCAGCAGCTTGGGTCAGTTATATGGCTACACCTTC.